Listed below are T cell receptor beta chains from one sample, sequenced in a study of blood T cell repertoires in COVID-19. Sequencing used immunoSEQ multiplex PCR; TCRdb keeps in-frame clones, though not all of them. Of about 46,000 clones in the sample, 70% to 90% are singletons; the top ten hold approximately 4.1%. The sample consisted of peripheral blood. Every receptor here comes from a man of 80 years or more with active COVID-19. Each CDR3 is given with its conserved first and last residue. The order of the fields is V gene, D gene, clone size, J gene, CDR3 protein, CDR3 DNA. D genes are given only for firm matches. Size values are once, few and many counts, or a class for expanded clones, and some rows have none.

TRBV14	TRBD1	NA	TRBJ1-2	CASSQASKWDSRVYGYTF	TGTGCCAGCAGCCAAGCTTCTAAATGGGACAGCAGAGTCTATGGCTACACCTTC
TRBV27	NA	NA	TRBJ2-6	CASQGFGANVLTF	TGTGCCAGTCAGGGGTTTGGGGCCAACGTCCTGACTTTC
TRBV7-8	TRBD2	NA	TRBJ2-1	CASSRAGGPGEQFF	TGTGCCAGCAGCCGAGCGGGAGGGCCGGGGGAGCAGTTCTTC
TRBV11-3	NA	NA	TRBJ2-1	CASSLGRSSGEQFF	TGTGCCAGCAGCTTAGGGCGGTCGTCTGGTGAGCAGTTCTTC
TRBV18	NA	NA	TRBJ1-5	CASSPQGRVSNQPQHF	TGTGCCAGCTCACCCCAGGGCAGGGTCAGCAATCAGCCCCAGCATTTT
TRBV10-3	TRBD2	NA	TRBJ2-1	CATTSGSYNEQFF	TGTGCCACAACTAGCGGGAGTTACAATGAGCAGTTCTTC
TRBV7-2	TRBD2	NA	TRBJ2-3	CASSRTSGISDTQYF	TGTGCCAGCAGCAGGACTAGCGGGATCTCAGATACGCAGTATTTT
TRBV6-2/TRBV6-3	TRBD1	NA	TRBJ2-7	CASSSHGQGTFYEQYF	TGTGCCAGCAGTTCTCATGGACAGGGAACCTTCTACGAGCAGTACTTC
TRBV11-2	TRBD1	NA	TRBJ2-5	CASSLGDRDAETQYF	TGTGCCAGCAGCTTAGGGGACAGGGATGCGGAGACCCAGTACTTC
TRBV5-1	NA	NA	TRBJ2-2	CASSQETGSYGELFF	TGCGCCAGCAGCCAGGAAACAGGGTCGTATGGGGAGCTGTTTTTT
TRBV2	NA	NA	TRBJ2-1	CASRPTLLAQEQFF	TGTGCCAGCAGACCGACGCTACTAGCTCAGGAGCAGTTCTTC
TRBV7-6	NA	NA	TRBJ2-1	CASSPGAASSYNEQFF	TGTGCCAGCAGCCCTGGGGCAGCTAGCTCCTACAATGAGCAGTTCTTC
TRBV30	TRBD2	NA	TRBJ2-1	CAWSLGPGTSGRARTYNEQFF	TGTGCCTGGAGTTTAGGCCCCGGGACTAGCGGGAGGGCCAGGACCTACAATGAGCAGTTCTTC
TRBV9	NA	NA	TRBJ2-3	CASTLEGGTDTQYF	TGTGCCAGCACCTTGGAGGGTGGCACAGATACGCAGTATTTT
TRBV7-9	NA	once	TRBJ2-2	CASSFYSIGAGELFF	TGTGCCAGCAGCTTTTACAGTATAGGGGCCGGGGAGCTGTTTTTT
TRBV6-5	NA	NA	TRBJ2-5	CASSIHRVETQYF	TGTGCCAGCAGTATCCACAGGGTAGAGACCCAGTACTTC